This record covers a single T cell receptor (beta chain). The antigen remains unidentified. These data come from a study of T-cell memory formation after mild COVID-19. Study-level background: The two donors had largely donor-specific TCR clusters.

TCRdb reprocessed the 5' RACE reads with MiXCR, giving one entry per CDR3 protein. The profile shows 400,000 to 500,000 distinct CDR3 sequences, about a sixth of them singletons. Germline trimming cut 5 bases from V and 8 bases from J; bases unmatched to any gene: 10. The CDR3 is 15 amino acids. Germline V gene data show CDR1 as SGHAT and CDR2 as FQNNGV. Study conclusions and caveats: Cross-reactive memory appears to have joined, as suggested by some responding clones showing up in pre-infection memory. A balance of CD4 and CD8 characterized clones contracting day 15 to 85, whereas later expanders leaned CD4+.

The specimen was PBMCs or a T cell subset sorted from them (not recorded which). V and J are TRBV11-2 and TRBJ1-1; 11 positions match TRBD1. The clonotype originates from a man younger than 35 who had mild COVID-19 (a few samples of this study predate the infection). Cell type and time point are not known. The CDR3 spells CASSRGTGGRPEAFF. Here the CDR3 DNA reads TGTGCCAGCAGCCGAGGGACAGGGGGGCGCCCGGAAGCTTTCTTT.